This T cell receptor (beta chain) is drawn from a study of shared clonotypes between healthy human individuals. Only CD45RO-negative cells positively selected for CCR7 counted as naive CD8 cells, so terminally differentiated effector memory CD45RA+ cells were excluded. V dropped 5 bases and J dropped 5 bases, with 19 bases sitting between them. Germline V CDR1 and CDR2: SGHVS, FNYEAQ. CDR3 size: 15 residues. Genomic DNA of every subset was divided equally among multiple immunoSEQ plates. Method: immunoSEQ multiplex PCR; TCRdb's copy keeps in-frame clones and lacks some. The table lists some 2.1 million clones, about 94% of them singletons. A word on this clone: Antigen: not known.

Study-wide results and caveats: Clonotypes not shared had lower generation probabilities than those common to all four donors.

Sequencing was done on a sample of naive CD8+ T cells from PBMCs. V is TRBV7-6 and J is TRBJ2-7; possible D gene TRBD2, 5 bases. The receptor's source is a man younger than 35 in good health. Some clones in this sample may be carry-over from other donors' samples. The DNA of the CDR3 is TGTGCCAGCAGCCCACTCGGGGAAACACTCAACGAGCAGTACTTC. It encodes CASSPLGETLNEQYF.